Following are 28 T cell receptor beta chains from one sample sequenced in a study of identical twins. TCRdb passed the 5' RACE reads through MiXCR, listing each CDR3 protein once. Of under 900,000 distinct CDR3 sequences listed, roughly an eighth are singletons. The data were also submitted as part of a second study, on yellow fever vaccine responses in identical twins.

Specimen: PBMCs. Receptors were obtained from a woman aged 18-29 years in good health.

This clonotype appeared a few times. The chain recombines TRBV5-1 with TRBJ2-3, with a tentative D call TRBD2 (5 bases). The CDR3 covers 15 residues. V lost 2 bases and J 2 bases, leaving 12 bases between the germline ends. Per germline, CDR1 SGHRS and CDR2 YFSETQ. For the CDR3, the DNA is TGCGCCAGCAGCTTTTTTTCGCGGGCCACAGATACGCAGTATTTT. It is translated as CASSFFSRATDTQYF.

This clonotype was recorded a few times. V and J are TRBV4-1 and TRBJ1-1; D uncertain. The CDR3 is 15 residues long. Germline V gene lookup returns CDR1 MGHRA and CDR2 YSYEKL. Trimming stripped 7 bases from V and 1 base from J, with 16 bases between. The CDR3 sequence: CASTFRMTENTEAFF. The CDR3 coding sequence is TGCGCCAGCACCTTCAGGATGACCGAGAACACTGAAGCTTTCTTT.

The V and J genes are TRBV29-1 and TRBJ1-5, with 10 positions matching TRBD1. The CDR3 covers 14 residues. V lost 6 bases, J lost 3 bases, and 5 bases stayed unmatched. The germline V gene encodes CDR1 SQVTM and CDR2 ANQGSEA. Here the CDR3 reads CSVRDRGLNQPQHF. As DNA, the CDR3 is TGCAGCGTCCGGGACAGGGGCCTCAATCAGCCCCAGCATTTT.

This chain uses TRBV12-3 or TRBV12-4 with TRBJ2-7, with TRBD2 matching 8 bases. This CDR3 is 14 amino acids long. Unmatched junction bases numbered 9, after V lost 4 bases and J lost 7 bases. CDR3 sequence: CASSSPGGPREQYF. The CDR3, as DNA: TGTGCCAGCAGTTCACCGGGAGGGCCACGGGAGCAGTACTTC.

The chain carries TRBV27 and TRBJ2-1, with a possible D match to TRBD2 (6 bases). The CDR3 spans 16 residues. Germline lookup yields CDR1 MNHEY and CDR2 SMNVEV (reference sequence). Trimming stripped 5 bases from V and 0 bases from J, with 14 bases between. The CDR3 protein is CASSAGLISSYNEQFF. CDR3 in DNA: TGTGCCAGCAGTGCGGGGCTCATAAGCTCCTACAATGAGCAGTTCTTC.

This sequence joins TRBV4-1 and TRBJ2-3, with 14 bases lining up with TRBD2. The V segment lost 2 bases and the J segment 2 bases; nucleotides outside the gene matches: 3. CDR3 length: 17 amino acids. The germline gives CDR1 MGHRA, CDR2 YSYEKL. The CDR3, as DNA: TGCGCCAGCAGCCAACAGACTAGCGGGGGGGCCACAGATACGCAGTATTTT. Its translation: CASSQQTSGGATDTQYF.

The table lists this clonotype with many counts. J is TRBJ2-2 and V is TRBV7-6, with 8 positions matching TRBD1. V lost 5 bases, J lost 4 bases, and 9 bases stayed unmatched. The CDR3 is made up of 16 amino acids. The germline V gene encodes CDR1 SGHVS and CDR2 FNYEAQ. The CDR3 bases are TGTGCCAGCAGCCGAGACAGGGGCGGAGGCACCGGGGAGCTGTTTTTT. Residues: CASSRDRGGGTGELFF.

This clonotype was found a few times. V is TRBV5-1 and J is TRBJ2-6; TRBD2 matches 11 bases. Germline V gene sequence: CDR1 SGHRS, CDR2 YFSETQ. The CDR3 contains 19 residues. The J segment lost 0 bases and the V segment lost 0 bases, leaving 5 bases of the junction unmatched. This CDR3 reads CASSLAKLAGDSGANVLTF. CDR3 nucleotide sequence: TGCGCCAGCAGCTTGGCCAAACTAGCGGGGGACTCTGGGGCCAACGTCCTGACTTTC.

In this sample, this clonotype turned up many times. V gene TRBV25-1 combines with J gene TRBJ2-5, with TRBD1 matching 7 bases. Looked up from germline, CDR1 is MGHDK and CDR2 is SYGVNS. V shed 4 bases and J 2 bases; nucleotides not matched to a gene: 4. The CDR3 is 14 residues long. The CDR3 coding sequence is TGTGCCAGCAGTGGGCCGGGACAGCAAGAGACCCAGTACTTC. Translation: CASSGPGQQETQYF.

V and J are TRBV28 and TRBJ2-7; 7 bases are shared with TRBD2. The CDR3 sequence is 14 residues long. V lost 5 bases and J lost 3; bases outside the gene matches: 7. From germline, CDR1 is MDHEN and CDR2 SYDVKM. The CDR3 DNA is TGTGCCAGCAGTCCGGGACTACTTGACTACGAGCAGTACTTC. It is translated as CASSPGLLDYEQYF. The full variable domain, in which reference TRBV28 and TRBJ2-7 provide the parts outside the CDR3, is DVKVTQSSRYLVKRTGEKVFLECVQDMDHENMFWYRQDPGLGLRLIYFSYDVKMKEKGDIPEGYSVSREKKERFSLILESASTNQTSMYLCASSPGLLDYEQYFGPGTRLTVT.

The CDR3 DNA follows: TGCAGTGCTAGGGTGGGAGCCGCCGAGAGATTGCAGTACGTC. Its protein product is CSARVGAAERLQYV. The chain employs TRBV20-1 and TRBJ2-7; D perhaps matches TRBD2 (5 bases). Between the trimmed V and J ends, which lost 3 bases and 9 bases, there was a span of 21 bases. The CDR3 runs 14 residues. Germline V CDR1 and CDR2: DFQATT, SNEGSKA (reference sequence).

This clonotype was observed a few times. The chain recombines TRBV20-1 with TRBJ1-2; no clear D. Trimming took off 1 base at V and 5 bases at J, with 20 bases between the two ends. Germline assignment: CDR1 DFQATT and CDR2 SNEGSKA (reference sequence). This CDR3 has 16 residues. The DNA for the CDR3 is TGCAGTGCTAGAGGATGGGGTCCACCAGACCTTTATGGCTACACCTTC. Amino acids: CSARGWGPPDLYGYTF.

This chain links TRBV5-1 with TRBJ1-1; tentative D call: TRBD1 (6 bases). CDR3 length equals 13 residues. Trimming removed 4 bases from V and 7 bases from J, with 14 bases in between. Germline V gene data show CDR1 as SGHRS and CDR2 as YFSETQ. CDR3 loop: CASSRGETGEAFF. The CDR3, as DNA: TGCGCCAGCAGCAGGGGGGAGACTGGTGAAGCTTTCTTT.

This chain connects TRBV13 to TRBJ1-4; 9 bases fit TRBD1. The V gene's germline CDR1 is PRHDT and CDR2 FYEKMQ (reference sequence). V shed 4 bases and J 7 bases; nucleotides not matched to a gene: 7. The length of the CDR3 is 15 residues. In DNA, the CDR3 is TGTGCCAGCAGCTCCTTAGGACAGGGGTCTGAAAAACTGTTTTTT. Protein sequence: CASSSLGQGSEKLFF. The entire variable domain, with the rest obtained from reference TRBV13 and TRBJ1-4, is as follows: AAGVIQSPRHLIKEKRETATLKCYPIPRHDTVYWYQQGPGQDPQFLISFYEKMQSDKGSIPDRFSAQQFSDYHSELNMSSLELGDSALYFCASSSLGQGSEKLFFGSGTQLSVL.

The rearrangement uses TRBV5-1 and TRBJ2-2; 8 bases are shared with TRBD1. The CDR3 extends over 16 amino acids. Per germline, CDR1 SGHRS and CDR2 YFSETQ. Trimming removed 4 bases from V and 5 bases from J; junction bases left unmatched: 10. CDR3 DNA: TGCGCCAGCAGCAACCCGACGGACAGGGTTACCGGGGAGCTGTTTTTT. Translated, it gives CASSNPTDRVTGELFF.

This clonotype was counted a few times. The DNA for the CDR3 is TGTGCCAGCAGCCCCGACAGCGAAGCGTCCGGTGAGCAGTTCTTC. Amino acids: CASSPDSEASGEQFF. The chain uses TRBV7-2 and TRBJ2-1, with D possibly being TRBD1 (5 bases). Looked up from germline, CDR1 is SGHTA and CDR2 is FQGNSA. Between the trimmed V and J ends, which lost 5 bases and 9 bases, there was a span of 20 bases. The CDR3 extends over 15 amino acids.

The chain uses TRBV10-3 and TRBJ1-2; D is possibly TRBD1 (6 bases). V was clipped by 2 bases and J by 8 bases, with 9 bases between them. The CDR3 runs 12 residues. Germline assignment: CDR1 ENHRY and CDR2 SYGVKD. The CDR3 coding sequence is TGTGCCATCAGTGAGACAGGGAAGGGCTACACCTTC. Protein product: CAISETGKGYTF.

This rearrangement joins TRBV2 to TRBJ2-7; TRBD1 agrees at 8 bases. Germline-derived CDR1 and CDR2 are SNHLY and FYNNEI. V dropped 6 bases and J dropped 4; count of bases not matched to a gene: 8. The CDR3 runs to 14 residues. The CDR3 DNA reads TGTGCCAGCAGGGACGACAGGGGTCGGTACGAGCAGTACTTC. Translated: CASRDDRGRYEQYF.

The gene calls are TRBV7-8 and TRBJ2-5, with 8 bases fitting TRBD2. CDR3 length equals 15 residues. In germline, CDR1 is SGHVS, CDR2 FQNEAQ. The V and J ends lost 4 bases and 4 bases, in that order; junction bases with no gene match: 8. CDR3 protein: CASSSMSGGGETQYF. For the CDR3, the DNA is TGTGCCAGCAGCTCAATGAGCGGGGGAGGAGAGACCCAGTACTTC.

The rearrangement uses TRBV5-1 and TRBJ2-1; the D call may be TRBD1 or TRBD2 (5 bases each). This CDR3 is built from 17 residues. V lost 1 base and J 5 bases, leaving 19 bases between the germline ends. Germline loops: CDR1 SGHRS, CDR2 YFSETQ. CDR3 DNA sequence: TGCGCCAGCAGCTTGCAGAACCTCCGGGACGCAAACAATGAGCAGTTCTTC. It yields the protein CASSLQNLRDANNEQFF. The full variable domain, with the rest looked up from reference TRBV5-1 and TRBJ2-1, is KAGVTQTPRYLIKTRGQQVTLSCSPISGHRSVSWYQQTPGQGLQFLFEYFSETQRNKGNFPGRFSGRQFSNSRSEMNVSTLELGDSALYLCASSLQNLRDANNEQFFGPGTRLTVL.

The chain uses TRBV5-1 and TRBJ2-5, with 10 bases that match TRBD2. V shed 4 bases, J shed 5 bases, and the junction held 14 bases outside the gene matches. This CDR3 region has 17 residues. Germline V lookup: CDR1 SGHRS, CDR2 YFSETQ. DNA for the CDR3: TGCGCCAGCAGCGAATGGGGGGAACTAGCGGGAATGGAGACCCAGTACTTC. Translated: CASSEWGELAGMETQYF.

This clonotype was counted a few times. CDR3 bases: TGTGCCAGCAGTTTAGCGGATACCTTAAATGAAAAACTGTTTTTT. This gives the protein CASSLADTLNEKLFF. This chain joins TRBV12-3 or TRBV12-4 and TRBJ1-4; no clear D gene. Trimming stripped 0 bases from V and 5 bases from J, with 10 bases between. This CDR3 is 15 amino acids long.

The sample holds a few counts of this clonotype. CDR3: CASSATGGRTGELFF. In DNA, the CDR3 is TGTGCCAGCAGCGCCACAGGGGGCCGAACCGGGGAGCTGTTTTTT. The rearrangement uses TRBV9 and TRBJ2-2, with 9 bases fitting TRBD1. The CDR3 is 15 residues long. Germline CDR1 SGDLS, CDR2 YYNGEE. The V segment lost 3 bases and the J segment 5 bases; nucleotides outside the gene matches: 5.

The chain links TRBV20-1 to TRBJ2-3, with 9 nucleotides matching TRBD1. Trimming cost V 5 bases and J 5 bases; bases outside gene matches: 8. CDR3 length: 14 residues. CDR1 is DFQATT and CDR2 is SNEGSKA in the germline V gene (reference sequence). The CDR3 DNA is TGCAGTGCTTGGGACAGGGATTCGGTAGATACGCAGTATTTT. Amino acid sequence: CSAWDRDSVDTQYF.

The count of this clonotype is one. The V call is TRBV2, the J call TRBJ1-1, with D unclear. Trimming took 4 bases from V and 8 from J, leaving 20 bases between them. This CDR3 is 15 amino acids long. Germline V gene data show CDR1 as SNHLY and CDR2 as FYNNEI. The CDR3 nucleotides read TGTGCCAGCAGTGTACAGCGGAAAGGTTTCGCGGAAGCTTTCTTT. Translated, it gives CASSVQRKGFAEAFF.

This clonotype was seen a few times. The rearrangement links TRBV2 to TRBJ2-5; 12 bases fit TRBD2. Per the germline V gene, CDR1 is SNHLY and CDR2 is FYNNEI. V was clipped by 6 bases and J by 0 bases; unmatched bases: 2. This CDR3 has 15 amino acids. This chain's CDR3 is CASRRTSGDQETQYF. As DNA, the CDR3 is TGTGCCAGCAGAAGGACTAGCGGGGACCAAGAGACCCAGTACTTC.

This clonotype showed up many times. CDR3 loop: CASSEGTGDTGELFF. For the CDR3, the DNA is TGTGCCAGCAGTGAAGGGACAGGGGATACCGGGGAGCTGTTTTTT. The chain joins TRBV6-1 to TRBJ2-2, with 9 bases matching TRBD1. The J segment lost 5 bases and the V segment lost 1 base, leaving 2 bases of the junction unmatched. The CDR3 totals 15 residues. In germline, CDR1 is MNHNS, CDR2 SASEGT.

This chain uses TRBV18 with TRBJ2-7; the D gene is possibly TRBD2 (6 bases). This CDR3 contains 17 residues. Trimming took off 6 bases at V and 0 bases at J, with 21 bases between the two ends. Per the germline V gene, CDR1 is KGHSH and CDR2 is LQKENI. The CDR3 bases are TGTGCCAGCTCCCCGAGGAGGGAATCCCCCACCTCCTACGAGCAGTACTTC. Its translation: CASSPRRESPTSYEQYF.